This TCR beta chain was observed in a study of blood T cell repertoires in COVID-19. Study overall: COVID-19 samples collected from the United States, Italy and Spain covered acute and convalescent phases.

As processed by the authors: The assay estimated nucleated cells by amplifying reference gene primers. Only in-frame clones appear in the TCRdb table, and some are missing; sequencing was by immunoSEQ multiplex PCR. V and J calls and clone size follow that table, whereas D and trimming were derived from the DNA. The sample yields about 120,000 clones, about 78% seen once. The receptor was derived from a man between 65 and 80 years old with acute or convalescent COVID-19. The sequencing sample was made of peripheral blood.

Written as DNA, the CDR3 is TGTGCCAGCAGTTACTCTTCCCGGGGATATGGCTACACCTTC. Protein product: CASSYSSRGYGYTF. The chain joins TRBV6-5 to TRBJ1-2; D unresolved. The germline V and J ends were trimmed by 0 bases and 5 bases, with 10 bases remaining between them. Germline CDR1 reads MNHEY; CDR2 reads SVGAGI. This CDR3 has 14 residues.